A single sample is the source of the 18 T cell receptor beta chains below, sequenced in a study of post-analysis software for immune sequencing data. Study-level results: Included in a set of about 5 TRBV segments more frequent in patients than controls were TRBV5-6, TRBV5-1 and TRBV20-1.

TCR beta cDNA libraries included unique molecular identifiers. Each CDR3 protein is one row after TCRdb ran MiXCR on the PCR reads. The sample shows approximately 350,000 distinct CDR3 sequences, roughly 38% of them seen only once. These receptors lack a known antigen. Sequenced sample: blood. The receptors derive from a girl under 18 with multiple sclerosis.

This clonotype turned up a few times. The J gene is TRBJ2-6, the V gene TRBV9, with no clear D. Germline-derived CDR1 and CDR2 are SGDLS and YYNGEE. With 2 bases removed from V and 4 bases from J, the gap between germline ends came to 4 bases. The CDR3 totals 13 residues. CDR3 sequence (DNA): TGTGCCAGCAGCGTGCCCGGGGCCAACGTCCTGACTTTC. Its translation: CASSVPGANVLTF. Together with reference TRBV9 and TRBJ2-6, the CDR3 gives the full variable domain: DSGVTQTPKHLITATGQRVTLRCSPRSGDLSVYWYQQSLDQGLQFLIQYYNGEERAKGNILERFSAQQFPDLHSELNLSSLELGDSALYFCASSVPGANVLTFGAGSRLTVL.

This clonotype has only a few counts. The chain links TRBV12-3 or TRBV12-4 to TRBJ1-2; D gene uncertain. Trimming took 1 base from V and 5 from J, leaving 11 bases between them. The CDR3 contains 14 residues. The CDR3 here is CASSLVPTYYGYTF. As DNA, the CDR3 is TGTGCCAGCAGTTTAGTTCCGACGTATTATGGCTACACCTTC.

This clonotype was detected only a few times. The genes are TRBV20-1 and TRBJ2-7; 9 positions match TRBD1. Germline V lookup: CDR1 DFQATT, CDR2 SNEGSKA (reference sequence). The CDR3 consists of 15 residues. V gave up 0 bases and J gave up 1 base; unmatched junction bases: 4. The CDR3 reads CSARDHRGPSYEQYF. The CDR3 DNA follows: TGCAGTGCTAGAGATCACAGGGGGCCATCCTACGAGCAGTACTTC.

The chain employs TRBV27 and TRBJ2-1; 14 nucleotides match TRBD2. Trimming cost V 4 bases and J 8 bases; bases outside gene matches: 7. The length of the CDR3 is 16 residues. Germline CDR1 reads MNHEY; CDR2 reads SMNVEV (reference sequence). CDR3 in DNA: TGTGCCAGCAGTTCCCTGACTAGCGGGGGGGCCGATGAGCAGTTCTTC. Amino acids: CASSSLTSGGADEQFF.

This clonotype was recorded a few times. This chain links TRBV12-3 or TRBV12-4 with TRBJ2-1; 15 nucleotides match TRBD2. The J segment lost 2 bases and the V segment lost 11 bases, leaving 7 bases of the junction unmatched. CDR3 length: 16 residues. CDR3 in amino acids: CASGTSGGSTYNEQFF. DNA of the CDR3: TGTGCCTCCGGGACTAGCGGGGGGTCTACCTACAATGAGCAGTTCTTC.

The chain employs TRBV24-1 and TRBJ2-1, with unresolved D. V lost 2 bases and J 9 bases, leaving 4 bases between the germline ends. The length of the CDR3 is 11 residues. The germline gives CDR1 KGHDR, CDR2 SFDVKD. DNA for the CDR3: TGTGCCACCAGTGATTCAGTTGAGCAGTTCTTC. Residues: CATSDSVEQFF.

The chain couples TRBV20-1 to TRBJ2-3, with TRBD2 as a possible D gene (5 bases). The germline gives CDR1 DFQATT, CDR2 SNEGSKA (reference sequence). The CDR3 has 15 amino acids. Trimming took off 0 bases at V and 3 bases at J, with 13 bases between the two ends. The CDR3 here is CSARETADLTDTQYF. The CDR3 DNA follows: TGCAGTGCTAGAGAAACAGCGGATCTAACAGATACGCAGTATTTT.

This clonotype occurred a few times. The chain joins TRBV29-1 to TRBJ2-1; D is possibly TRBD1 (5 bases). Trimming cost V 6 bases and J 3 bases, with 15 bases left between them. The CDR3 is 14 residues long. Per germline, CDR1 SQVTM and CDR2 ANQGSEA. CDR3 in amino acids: CSVERRGSYNEQFF. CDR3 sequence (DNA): TGCAGCGTAGAGCGAAGGGGTAGCTACAATGAGCAGTTCTTC.

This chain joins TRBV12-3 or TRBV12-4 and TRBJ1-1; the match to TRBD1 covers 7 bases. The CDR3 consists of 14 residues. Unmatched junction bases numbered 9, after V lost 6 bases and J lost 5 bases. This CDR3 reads CASRATGSRTEAFF. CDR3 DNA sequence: TGTGCCAGCAGAGCGACAGGGTCGAGAACTGAAGCTTTCTTT.

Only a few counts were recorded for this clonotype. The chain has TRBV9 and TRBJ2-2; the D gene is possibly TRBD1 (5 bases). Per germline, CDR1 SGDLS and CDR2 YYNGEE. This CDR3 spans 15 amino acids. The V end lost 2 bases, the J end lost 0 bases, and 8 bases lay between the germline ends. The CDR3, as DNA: TGTGCCAGCAGCGTTACAGGAGCGAACACCGGGGAGCTGTTTTTT. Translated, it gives CASSVTGANTGELFF.

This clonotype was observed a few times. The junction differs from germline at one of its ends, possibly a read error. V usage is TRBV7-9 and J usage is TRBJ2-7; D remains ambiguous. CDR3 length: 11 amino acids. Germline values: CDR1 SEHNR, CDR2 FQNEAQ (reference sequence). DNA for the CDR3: TGTGCCAGCACCTTAGGCTACGAGCAGTACTTC. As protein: CASTLGYEQYF.

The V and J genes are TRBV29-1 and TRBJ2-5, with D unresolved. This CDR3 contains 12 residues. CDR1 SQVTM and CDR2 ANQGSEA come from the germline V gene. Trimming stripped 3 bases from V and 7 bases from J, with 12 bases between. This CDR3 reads CSVDAGVGTQYF. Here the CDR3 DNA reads TGCAGCGTTGATGCCGGCGTTGGGACCCAGTACTTC. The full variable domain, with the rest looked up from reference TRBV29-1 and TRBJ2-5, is SAVISQKPSRDICQRGTSLTIQCQVDSQVTMMFWYRQQPGQSLTLIATANQGSEATYESGFVIDKFPISRPNLTFSTLTVSNMSPEDSSIYLCSVDAGVGTQYFGPGTRLLVL.

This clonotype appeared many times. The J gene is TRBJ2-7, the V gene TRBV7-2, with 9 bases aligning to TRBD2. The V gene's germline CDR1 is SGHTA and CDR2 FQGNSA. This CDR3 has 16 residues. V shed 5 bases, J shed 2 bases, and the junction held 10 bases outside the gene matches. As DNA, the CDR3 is TGTGCCAGCAGCGATACCGGACTAGCGAAACCCTACGAGCAGTACTTC. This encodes CASSDTGLAKPYEQYF.

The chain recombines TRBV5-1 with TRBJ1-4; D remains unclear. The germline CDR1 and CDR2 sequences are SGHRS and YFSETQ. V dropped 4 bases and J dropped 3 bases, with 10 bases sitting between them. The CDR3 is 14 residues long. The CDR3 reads CASSPYSPNEKLFF. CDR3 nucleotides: TGCGCCAGCAGCCCCTACTCGCCTAATGAAAAACTGTTTTTT.

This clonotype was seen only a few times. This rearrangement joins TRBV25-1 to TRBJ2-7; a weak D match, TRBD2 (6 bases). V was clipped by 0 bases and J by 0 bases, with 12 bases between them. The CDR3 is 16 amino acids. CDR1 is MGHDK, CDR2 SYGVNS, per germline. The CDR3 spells CASSEYVGTASYEQYF. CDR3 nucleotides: TGTGCCAGCAGTGAATATGTTGGGACTGCCTCCTACGAGCAGTACTTC.

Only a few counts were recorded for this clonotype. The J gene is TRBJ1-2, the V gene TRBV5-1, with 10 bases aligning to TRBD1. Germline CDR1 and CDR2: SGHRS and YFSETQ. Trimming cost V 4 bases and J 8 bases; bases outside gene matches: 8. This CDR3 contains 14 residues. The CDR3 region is CASSQPGQGTGYTF. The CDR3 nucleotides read TGCGCCAGCAGCCAACCGGGACAGGGGACCGGCTACACCTTC.

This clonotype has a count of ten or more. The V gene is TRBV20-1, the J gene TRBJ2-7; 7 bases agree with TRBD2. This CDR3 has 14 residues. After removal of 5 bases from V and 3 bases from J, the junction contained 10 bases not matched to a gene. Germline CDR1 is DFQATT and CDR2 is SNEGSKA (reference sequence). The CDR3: CSAAPYLAGYEQYF. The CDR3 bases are TGCAGTGCTGCCCCCTACTTAGCGGGCTACGAGCAGTACTTC.

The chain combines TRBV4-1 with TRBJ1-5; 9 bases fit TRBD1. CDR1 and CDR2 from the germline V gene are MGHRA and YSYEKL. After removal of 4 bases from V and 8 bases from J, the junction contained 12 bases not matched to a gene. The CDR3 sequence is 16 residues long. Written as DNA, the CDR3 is TGCGCCAGCAGCCCATCTCCGGGACAGGGTTTGGAGCCCCAGCATTTT. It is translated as CASSPSPGQGLEPQHF.